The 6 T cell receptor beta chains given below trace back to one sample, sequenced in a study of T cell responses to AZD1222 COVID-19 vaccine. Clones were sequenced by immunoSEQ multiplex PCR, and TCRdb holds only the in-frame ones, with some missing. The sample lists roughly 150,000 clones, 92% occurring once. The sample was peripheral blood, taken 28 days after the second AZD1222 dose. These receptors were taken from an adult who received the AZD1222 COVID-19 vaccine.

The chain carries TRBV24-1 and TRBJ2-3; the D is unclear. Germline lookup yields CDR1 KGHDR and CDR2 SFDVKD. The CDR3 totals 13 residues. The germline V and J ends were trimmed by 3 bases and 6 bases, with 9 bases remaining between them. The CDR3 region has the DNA TGTGCCACCAGTGATCAACCAACCGATACGCAGTATTTT. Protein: CATSDQPTDTQYF.

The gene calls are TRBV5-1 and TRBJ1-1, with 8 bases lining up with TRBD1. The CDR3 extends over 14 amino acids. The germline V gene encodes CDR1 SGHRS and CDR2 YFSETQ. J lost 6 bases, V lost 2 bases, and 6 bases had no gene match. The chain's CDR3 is CASSFQGAGAEAFF. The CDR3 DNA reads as TGCGCCAGCAGCTTCCAGGGGGCTGGAGCTGAAGCTTTCTTT.

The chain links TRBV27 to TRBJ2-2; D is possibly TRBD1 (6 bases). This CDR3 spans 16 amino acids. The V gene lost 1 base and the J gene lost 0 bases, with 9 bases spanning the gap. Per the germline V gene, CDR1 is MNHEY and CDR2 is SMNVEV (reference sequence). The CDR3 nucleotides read TGTGCCAGCAGTTTATACGGGACACCGAACACCGGGGAGCTGTTTTTT. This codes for CASSLYGTPNTGELFF.

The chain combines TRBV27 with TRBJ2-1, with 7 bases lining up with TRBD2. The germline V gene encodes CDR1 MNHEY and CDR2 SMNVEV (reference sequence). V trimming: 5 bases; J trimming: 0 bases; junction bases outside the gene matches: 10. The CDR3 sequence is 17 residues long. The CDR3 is CASSSTAGLSSYNEQFF. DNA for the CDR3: TGTGCCAGCAGTAGTACCGCGGGACTATCCTCCTACAATGAGCAGTTCTTC.

CDR3 loop: CASSPGLAGVQYF. The CDR3 DNA sequence: TGTGCCAGCAGCCCGGGACTAGCGGGAGTACAGTACTTC. This chain links TRBV11-3 with TRBJ2-7; 14 bases are shared with TRBD2. Germline V lookup: CDR1 SGHNT, CDR2 YENEEA. The CDR3 extends over 13 amino acids. J gave up 10 bases and V 5 bases, and 4 bases lay outside the gene matches. The variable domain in full, with the rest retrieved from reference TRBV11-3 and TRBJ2-7, is EAGVVQSPRYKIIEKKQPVAFWCNPISGHNTLYWYLQNLGQGPELLIRYENEEAVDDSQLPKDRFSAERLKGVDSTLKIQPAELGDSAVYLCASSPGLAGVQYFGPGTRLTVT.

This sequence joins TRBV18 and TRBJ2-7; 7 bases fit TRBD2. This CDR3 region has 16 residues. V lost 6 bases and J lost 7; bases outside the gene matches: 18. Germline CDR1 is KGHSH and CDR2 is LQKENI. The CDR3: CASSRGSSGPYREQYF. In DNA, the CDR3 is TGTGCCAGCTCCCGCGGGAGTAGCGGGCCCTACCGAGAGCAGTACTTC.